The sequence of this TCR beta chain was determined in a study of shared clonotypes between healthy human individuals (dated by TCRdb to about 2020). As for the study more broadly: A couple of women and a few men aged 18 to 49 years were included in the cohort. For each donor, CD4 naive and CD4 memory were each given three plates, CD8 naive was given two plates, and CD8 memory was given one plate. To estimate repertoire size and how much clonotypes are shared between individuals, the study performed deep sequencing of blood TCR repertoires from a handful of healthy adults. To increase sequencing depth and limit assay-specific biases, TCR repertoire library preparation and sequencing were carried out by different laboratories using diverse techniques. Leukapheresis yielded between about 0.8 and 8.9 billion PBMCs per donor.

Using the deep immunoSEQ assay, TCR CDR3 regions were amplified from genomic DNA by multiplex PCR. Extracted genomic DNA from each cell subset was spread evenly across all wells of several immunoSEQ 96-well plates, with each plate serving as a replicate. Each replicate PCR for sorted subsets received around 0.2 ug genomic DNA, equal to about 30,000 T cell genomes. Purified libraries were quantified with a Qubit 3.0 fluorometer, sized on a Bioanalyzer 2100, and re-quantified with the KAPA Library Quantification kit. Each immunoSEQ 96-well plate was sequenced on its own single-read 150-cycle Illumina NextSeq 550 flow cell. As for the authors' bioinformatics: Because the immunoSEQ output included only junctional sequences and no quality scores, the filtering could not be the same as the filtering used for full-length reads. Sequences were annotated with PyIR, a Python wrapper for IgBLAST v1.9, and V/J genes and CDR3 were assigned using IMGT germline references. Reads were removed for weak V/J assignments (E-value above 1e-6), missing CDR3, stop codons, out-of-frame junctions, or ambiguous translated residues. A V3J clonotype was defined by an identical inferred V gene, J gene, and CDR3 amino acid sequence. Percentage overlap between repertoires was computed as shared unique clonotypes divided by the size of the smaller repertoire. Three approaches were used to assess repertoire richness: RTK rarefaction, the Chao1 estimator, and Recon v2.1 estimates of unobserved clonotypes. OLGA was used to compute generation probabilities for all TCRbeta clonotypes that the gDNA method yielded from a handful of donors. TCRdb re-hosts the immuneACCESS table, in-frame sequences only. Its copies lack some clones; in the studies checked, an unresolved V gene accounts for under half of them, and the cause for the rest is not known. V and J calls and clone size are given by that table; D and trimming were obtained from the DNA. Within this sample are about 2 million clones, with roughly 94% of them counted one time only. Jointly, the top ten make up 0.1% to 0.15% of the sample.

Donors were healthy HIV-negative adults with no recently reported acute infections or vaccinations. Only Caucasian adults living in Nashville, Tennessee, USA were represented among the donors. CD4+ T cells were enriched by magnetic negative selection; naive cells were then positively selected on CD45RA, and the negative fraction formed the memory subset. Blood was obtained by leukapheresis, after which PBMCs were separated by Ficoll-Histopaque density gradient centrifugation and cryopreserved in liquid nitrogen vapor phase. Analytical flow cytometry was used to check the purity and quantity of every magnetically sorted T cell population. From each sorted fraction, genomic DNA was isolated and quantified by UV absorbance on a Nanodrop 2000c. Points the paper makes about the study in general: Approximately 4.8% of naive CD4, more than 3% of naive CD8, approximately 2.2% of memory CD4, and less than 0.45% of memory CD8 clonotypes were shared across a handful of donors. Because the study included only a small number of donors, the genetic and exposure-history diversity represented was limited. Sampling was restricted to blood, and TCR repertoires in tissues likely differ from the TCR repertoires found in blood. Based on pairwise subsampling, the degree of clonotype sharing among donors was expected to be affected by sequencing depth. Clonotypes shared by all four sorted-subset donors showed higher generation probabilities than non-shared clonotypes. Even with the large sequencing depth, rarefaction of the sorted-subset datasets indicated that sequencing was incomplete. Naive subsets generally had larger estimated clonotype richness than memory subsets did.

CDR1 and CDR2 are drawn from the germline V gene: MNHEY, SVGAGI. Spanning cysteine to phenylalanine, the CDR3 consists of 15 amino acids. Only the CDR3 part of the read is kept: 45 bases, read in frame from the first base. The V end gives up 4 bases and the J end 6 bases, leaving 9 bases in the junction not matched to a gene. Notes on this clone: Its antigen has not been determined. Base qualities were left out, and no much larger clone turns up one base away.

Sequencing input: naive CD4+ T cells sorted from blood. Per the publication, the cell subset or site label means: CD45RA+ positively selected. This TCR was recovered from a man younger than 35 in good health. This sequence uses TRBV6-5 and TRBJ2-5, with TRBD1 matching 9 junction bases. CDR3 reads: CASSSQGASLKTQYF. In nucleotides, the sequence is TGTGCCAGCAGTTCACAGGGGGCTTCGTTAAAGACCCAGTACTTC.